One sample yielded the 2 T cell receptor beta chains listed below, sequenced in a study of T-cell memory formation after mild COVID-19. TCRdb used MiXCR to reprocess the 5' RACE reads, holding one entry per CDR3 protein. Here the sample spans a few hundred thousand distinct CDR3 sequences, less than 25% being singletons. Material for sequencing was PBMCs or a T cell subset sorted from them (not recorded which). The receptors originated from a man aged 18 to 30 who had mild COVID-19 (a few samples of this study predate the infection). Cell type and time point are not known.

This sequence joins TRBV7-9 and TRBJ2-7; 8 bases are shared with TRBD1. The J segment lost 4 bases and the V segment lost 6 bases, leaving 11 bases of the junction unmatched. The germline V gene has CDR1 SEHNR and CDR2 FQNEAQ (reference sequence). The CDR3 totals 15 residues. This CDR3 reads CASSLHGTGGYEQYF. CDR3 nucleotide sequence: TGTGCCAGCAGTTTACACGGGACAGGTGGATACGAGCAGTACTTC.

The J gene is TRBJ1-1, the V gene TRBV19; 8 positions agree with TRBD1. The V gene's germline CDR1 is LNHDA and CDR2 SQIVND (reference sequence). CDR3 length: 18 amino acids. After removal of 3 bases from V and 1 base from J, the junction contained 13 bases not matched to a gene. The DNA of the CDR3 is TGTGCCAGTAGTATCCCCTCATGGACAGGGACGCGGAACACTGAAGCTTTCTTT. Its translation: CASSIPSWTGTRNTEAFF.